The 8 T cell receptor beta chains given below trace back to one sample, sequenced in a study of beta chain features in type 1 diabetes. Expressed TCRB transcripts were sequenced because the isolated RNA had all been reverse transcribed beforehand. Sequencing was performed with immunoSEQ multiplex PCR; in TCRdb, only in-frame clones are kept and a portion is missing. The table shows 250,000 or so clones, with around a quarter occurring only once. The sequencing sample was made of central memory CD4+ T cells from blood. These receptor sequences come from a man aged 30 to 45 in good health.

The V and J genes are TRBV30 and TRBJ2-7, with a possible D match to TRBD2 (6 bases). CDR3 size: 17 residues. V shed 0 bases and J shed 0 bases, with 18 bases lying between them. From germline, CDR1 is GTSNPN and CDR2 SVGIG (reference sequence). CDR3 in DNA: TGTGCCTGGAGTGTAGTAATGAGAGCGGGCCGCTCCTACGAGCAGTACTTC. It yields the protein CAWSVVMRAGRSYEQYF.

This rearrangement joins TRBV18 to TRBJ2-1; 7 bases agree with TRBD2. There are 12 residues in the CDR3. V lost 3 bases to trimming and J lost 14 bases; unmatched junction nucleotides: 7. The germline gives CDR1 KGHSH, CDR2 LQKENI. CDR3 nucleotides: TGTGCCAGCTCACCCAGCGGGAAGGTGAAGTTCTTC. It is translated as CASSPSGKVKFF. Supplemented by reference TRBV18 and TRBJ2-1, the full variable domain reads NAGVMQNPRHLVRRRGQEARLRCSPMKGHSHVYWYRQLPEEGLKFMVYLQKENIIDESGMPKERFSAEFPKEGPSILRIQQVVRGDSAAYFCASSPSGKVKFFGPGTRLTVL.

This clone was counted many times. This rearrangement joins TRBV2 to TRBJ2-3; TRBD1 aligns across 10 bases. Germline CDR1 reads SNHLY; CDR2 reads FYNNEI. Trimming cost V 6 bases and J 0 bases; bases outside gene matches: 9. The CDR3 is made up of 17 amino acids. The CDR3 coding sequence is TGTGCCAGCAGCTCGGGACAGGGGTACTCTAGCACAGATACGCAGTATTTT. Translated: CASSSGQGYSSTDTQYF.

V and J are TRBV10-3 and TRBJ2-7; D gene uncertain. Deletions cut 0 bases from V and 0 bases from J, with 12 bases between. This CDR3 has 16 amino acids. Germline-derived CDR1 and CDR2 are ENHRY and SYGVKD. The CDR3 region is CAISESGRLSSYEQYF. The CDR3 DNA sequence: TGTGCCATCAGTGAGTCCGGCAGATTGAGCTCCTACGAGCAGTACTTC.

CDR3 DNA: TGTGCCAGCAGCGTAGGTAGCGGGGGTGAGAATGAGCAGTTCTTC. It is translated as CASSVGSGGENEQFF. The chain combines TRBV9 with TRBJ2-1; 9 nucleotides match TRBD2. V lost 0 bases, J lost 7 bases, and 5 bases stayed unmatched. CDR1 and CDR2 (germline): SGDLS, YYNGEE. The CDR3 is made up of 15 amino acids.

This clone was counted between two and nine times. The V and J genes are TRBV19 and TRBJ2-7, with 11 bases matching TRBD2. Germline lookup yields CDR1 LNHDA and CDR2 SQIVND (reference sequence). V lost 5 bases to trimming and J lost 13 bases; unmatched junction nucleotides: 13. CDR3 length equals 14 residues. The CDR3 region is CASSPLTSGSRRYF. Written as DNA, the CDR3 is TGTGCCAGTAGTCCCCTCACTAGCGGGAGTCGTCGATACTTC.

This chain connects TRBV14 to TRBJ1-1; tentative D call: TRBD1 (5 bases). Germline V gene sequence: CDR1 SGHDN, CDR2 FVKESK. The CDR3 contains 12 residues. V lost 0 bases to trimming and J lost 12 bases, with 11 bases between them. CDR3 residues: CASSQDRVVTFF. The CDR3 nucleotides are TGTGCCAGCAGCCAAGACAGGGTGGTAACTTTCTTT.

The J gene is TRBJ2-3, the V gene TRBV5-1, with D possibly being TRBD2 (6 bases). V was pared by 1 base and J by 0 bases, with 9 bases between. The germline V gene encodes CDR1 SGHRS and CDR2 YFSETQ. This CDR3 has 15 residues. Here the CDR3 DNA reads TGCGCCAGCAGCTTGTGGGGGGATAGCACAGATACGCAGTATTTT. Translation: CASSLWGDSTDTQYF.